This T cell receptor beta chain was found in a study of cytomegalovirus exposure and HLA in healthy donors. Overall study results and limits: Immune exposure information available was restricted to CMV serostatus. With later analysis, a missense DCLRE1C variant became linked to TCR beta V- and J-gene trimming.

The PCR had 60 Vbeta and 13 Jbeta primers. Repertoires were generated with immunoSEQ multiplex PCR, while TCRdb's copy carries only in-frame clones and drops some. Of roughly 240,000 clones in the sample, 82% are singletons; the top ten hold 5% to 6%. Details on this clone: Its target is not known.

Germline lookup yields CDR1 SGHTA and CDR2 FQGNSA. CDR3 length equals 14 residues. The ends were cut back, 3 bases at V and 1 base at J, with 9 bases in the middle. The source is a woman in her forties in good health and CMV-seropositive. The chain joins TRBV7-2 to TRBJ1-1; D is ambiguous. Input material: PBMCs. Here the CDR3 DNA reads TGTGCCAGCAGCTTTGGACTTGGGAACACTGAAGCTTTCTTT. Translating it yields CASSFGLGNTEAFF. The full variable domain, rest sourced from reference TRBV7-2 and TRBJ1-1, is GAGVSQSPSNKVTEKGKDVELRCDPISGHTALYWYRQSLGQGLEFLIYFQGNSAPDKSGLPSDRFSAERTGGSVSTLTIQRTQQEDSAVYLCASSFGLGNTEAFFGQGTRLTVV.